This T cell receptor beta chain was documented in a study of T-cell reconstitution after alpha-beta-depleted transplantation in children. Findings and limits, study-wide: Several hundred graft clones that had expanded were reportedly the source of alpha-beta T cells about two months after transplant.

Unique molecular identifiers were built into the TCRbeta library. MiXCR, run by TCRdb on the PCR reads, gives a single entry per CDR3 protein. Of some 840,000 distinct CDR3 sequences listed, around 17% are singletons. Germline CDR1 is SGHRS and CDR2 is YFSETQ. The CDR3 sequence is 16 residues long. The V segment lost 0 bases and the J segment 7 bases; nucleotides outside the gene matches: 6. A few counts support this clonotype. The antigen is unknown. Sequenced here: PBMCs, mostly from graft donor cells, sampled 360 days after TCRalphabeta/CD19-depleted stem cell transplant. This chain joins TRBV5-1 and TRBJ2-1, with 11 bases aligning to TRBD1. This TCR came from a male patient younger than 18 who had a stem cell transplant for acute lymphoblastic leukemia, so the T cells may come from the graft donor. CDR3 nucleotide sequence: TGCGCCAGCAGCTTGGCCGGACAGGGGGCGATGAATGAGCAGTTCTTC. The encoded protein is CASSLAGQGAMNEQFF.